The sequence of this TCR beta chain was determined in a study of brain T cells in children with intractable seizures (dated by TCRdb to the early 2020s). With regard to the full study: As a first screen for immune gene transcripts, resected brain tissue from approximately 54 pediatric epilepsy surgery cases was run on a NanoString immunology panel. Among the roughly 12 selected surgery cases, pre-surgery blood was additionally sequenced for eight, leaving four cases with brain tissue only.

On the study overall, not on this receptor specifically: Viral specificity was inferred solely from CDR3 sequence similarity, and the HCMV serostatus of the patients was not known. Because sequencing depth differed between pre- and post-surgery blood, the absence of clones from the pre-surgery sample may reflect undersampling.

The sample's time point, from its label and the paper: blood from clinic visit 5 months post-surgery; TSC patient then seizure free. The surgery cases with the highest brain T cell transcript signatures were chosen for TCR beta chain sequencing of brain tissue, and also of blood when blood was available. Prior to surgery, the patients had been treated with at least one anti-epileptic drug. The TCR-sequenced patients were children whose drug-resistant epilepsy was caused by tuberous sclerosis complex, focal cortical dysplasia, Rasmussen encephalitis or hemimegalencephaly. The Monarch genomic DNA purification kit was used to extract bulk genomic DNA from unsorted brain tissue and from whole blood. The immunoSEQ assay was used to generate TCR beta chain sequences from genomic DNA. The source study handled its data this way. CDR3 sequences that did not begin with the conserved framework cysteine at position 104 were removed manually. Clonality was calculated as one minus the normalized Shannon's Diversity Index, with values ranging from 0 (maximal diversity) to 1 (oligoclonal). Differences in the frequency of the same CDR3 between samples, such as brain versus blood, were assessed with chi-squared comparison-of-proportions tests. Public clonotypes were found through immuneACCESS searches, while the VDJdb browser was used to judge similarity to known antiviral clonotypes. The clones in this table, taken by TCRdb from immuneACCESS, are in-frame only. Not every clone is retained; where verified, under half of the shortfall comes from an unresolved V gene, and the cause of the rest is unknown. From that table come the V and J calls and clone size; the DNA was used to work out D and trimming. The table for this sample lists approximately 330,000 clones; over 90% of them were counted only once. The ten largest make up about 5.8% of the sample.

As concerns this clone: No cognate antigen has been identified for it. The record has no base qualities; no much larger clone is one base away.

V loses 3 bases of germline sequence and J loses 4 bases, and the interval between the two ends is 12 bases. From the germline V gene, CDR1 is SGDLS and CDR2 is YYNGEE. There are 14 amino acids in the CDR3, from cysteine to phenylalanine inclusive. Only the CDR3 portion is preserved as DNA: 42 bases, with reading frame beginning at the first base. The origin of this receptor is a boy under two years old with tuberous sclerosis and intractable seizures. The source material was peripheral blood, sampled 4 to 6 months after surgery. The chain employs TRBV9 and TRBJ2-3, with no reliable assignment of the D segment. The CDR3 region reads CASSAIGSADTQYF. In nucleotides, the sequence is TGTGCCAGCAGCGCGATAGGTTCTGCAGATACGCAGTATTTT.